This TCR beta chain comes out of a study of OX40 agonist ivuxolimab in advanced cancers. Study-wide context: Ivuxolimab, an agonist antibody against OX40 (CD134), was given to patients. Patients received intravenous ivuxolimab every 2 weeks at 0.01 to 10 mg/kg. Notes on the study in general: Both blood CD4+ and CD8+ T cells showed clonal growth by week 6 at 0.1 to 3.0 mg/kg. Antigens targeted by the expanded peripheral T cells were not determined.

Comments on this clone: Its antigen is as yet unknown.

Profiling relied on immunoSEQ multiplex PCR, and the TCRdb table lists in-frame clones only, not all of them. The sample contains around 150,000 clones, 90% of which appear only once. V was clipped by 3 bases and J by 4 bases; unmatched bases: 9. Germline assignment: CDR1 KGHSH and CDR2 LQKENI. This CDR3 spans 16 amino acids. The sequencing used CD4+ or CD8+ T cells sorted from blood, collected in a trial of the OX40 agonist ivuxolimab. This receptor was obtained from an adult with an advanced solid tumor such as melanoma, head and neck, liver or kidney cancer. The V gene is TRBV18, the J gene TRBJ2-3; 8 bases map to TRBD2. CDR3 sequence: CASSPPLREDSDTQYF. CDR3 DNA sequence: TGTGCCAGCTCACCCCCCCTGCGGGAGGATTCAGATACGCAGTATTTT.